This TCR beta chain came from a study of blood T cell repertoires in COVID-19. Study context: Some COVID-19 samples were acute and others convalescent; all came from the United States, Italy and Spain.

Original methodology: The authors estimated nucleated cell counts from reference gene primer amplification. Generated by immunoSEQ multiplex PCR, the TCRdb table keeps only in-frame clones and is missing some. The DNA was the basis for D and trimming; V, J and clone size are from that table. The sample shows over 150,000 clones, 83% of them seen only once. CDR3 length equals 13 residues. The V and J ends lost 4 bases and 5 bases, in that order; junction bases with no gene match: 3. Germline V lookup: CDR1 SGHAT, CDR2 FQNNGV. This sequence was found in a woman older than 75 with acute or convalescent COVID-19. The chain carries TRBV11-2 and TRBJ2-5; 8 bases are a match to TRBD1. The sequenced sample consisted of peripheral blood. The CDR3 is CASSSDREETQYF. The CDR3 nucleotides read TGTGCCAGCAGCTCGGACAGGGAGGAGACCCAGTACTTC.